This TCR beta chain was found in a study of shared clonotypes between healthy human individuals (dated by TCRdb to between 2020 and 2021). Looking at the study overall: The cohort comprised two women and a few men aged 18 to 49 years. For each donor, three plates each were used for CD4 naive and CD4 memory, two plates were used for CD8 naive, and one plate was used for CD8 memory. The study deeply sequenced blood TCR repertoires of five healthy adults to estimate repertoire size and the extent of clonotype sharing between individuals. To increase sequencing depth and limit assay-specific biases, different laboratories used diverse techniques to prepare libraries and sequence TCR repertoires. Leukapheresis yielded between about 0.9 and 9 billion PBMCs per donor. Beyond this particular receptor, the publication reports: Because the study included a small number of donors, the genetic and exposure-history diversity represented was limited. Sampling was restricted to blood, and TCR repertoires in tissues likely differ from the TCR repertoires found in blood. Estimated clonotype richness was generally larger for naive than for memory subsets. Clonotypes shared by all four sorted-subset donors showed higher generation probabilities than non-shared clonotypes. Pairwise subsampling indicated that sequencing depth was expected to affect the degree of clonotype sharing among donors. Sharing across a few donors was observed for roughly 5.4% of naive CD4, over 3% of naive CD8, 2.3% of memory CD4, and roughly 0.4% of memory CD8 clonotypes. Rarefaction of sorted-subset datasets indicated incomplete sequencing despite the large sequencing depth.

Taken from the germline V gene, the CDR1 and CDR2 loops are MDHEN and SYDVKM. From its cysteine to its phenylalanine, the CDR3 spans 14 amino acids. Just the 42-base CDR3 DNA is kept, in frame starting at base 1. Between the V and J ends, shortened by 7 bases and 0 bases respectively, the junction contains 12 bases. Using the deep immunoSEQ assay, multiplex PCR amplified TCR CDR3 regions from genomic DNA. Genomic DNA extracted from each cell subset was distributed evenly over all wells of several immunoSEQ 96-well plates, and each plate served as one replicate. For sorted subsets, around 200 ng genomic DNA, equal to tens of thousands of T cell genomes, was loaded into each replicate PCR. Purified libraries were quantified with a Qubit 3.0 fluorometer, sized on a Bioanalyzer 2100, and re-quantified with the KAPA Library Quantification kit. Every immunoSEQ 96-well plate was sequenced on a dedicated single-read 150-cycle Illumina NextSeq 550 flow cell. From the authors' description of their analysis: Because only junctional sequences without quality scores were contained in the immunoSEQ output, filtering matching that applied to full-length reads could not be performed. Sequences were annotated with PyIR, a Python wrapper for IgBLAST v1.9, and V/J genes and CDR3 were assigned using IMGT germline references. Reads were filtered out if the reads had weak V/J assignments (E-value above 1e-6), no CDR3, stop codons, out-of-frame junctions, or ambiguous translated residues. V3J clonotypes were defined as sequences sharing an identical inferred V gene, J gene, and CDR3 amino acid sequence. Percentage overlap between repertoires was computed as shared unique clonotypes divided by the size of the smaller repertoire. RTK rarefaction, the Chao1 estimator, and Recon v2.1 estimates of unobserved clonotypes were used to assess repertoire richness. Generation probabilities for all TCRbeta clonotypes obtained by the gDNA method from a few donors were computed using OLGA. TCRdb obtained this table from immuneACCESS and retained in-frame rearrangements with V and J assigned. These tables miss some clones; where compared with another copy, unresolved V genes account for less than half of the shortfall, and the remainder is unexplained. The V and J calls and clone size are taken from that table; D and trimming were inferred from the DNA. The sample yields over 1.4 million clones; around 97% were counted once. 1.2% of the sample is in the top ten clones.

This clone was observed a handful of times. Its antigen specificity is not known. No qualities accompany the bases; no much larger clone lies one base away. Donors were healthy HIV-negative adults with no recently reported acute infections or vaccinations. Only Caucasian adults living in Nashville, Tennessee, USA were represented among the donors. CD4+ T cells were enriched through magnetic negative selection, after which naive cells were positively selected on CD45RA and the remaining negative fraction served as the memory subset. After blood collection by leukapheresis, PBMCs were isolated using Ficoll-Histopaque density gradient centrifugation and then cryopreserved in the vapor phase of liquid nitrogen. Analytical flow cytometry was used to check the purity and quantity of every magnetically sorted T cell population. Each sorted fraction had its genomic DNA isolated and then quantified by UV absorbance on a Nanodrop 2000c.

This receptor was obtained from a man under 40 in good health. In this chain, TRBV28 is recombined with TRBJ1-1; the D gene is possibly TRBD1, with 5 bases matching. Source material: naive CD4+ T cells sorted from blood. The intended sense of this specimen's cell subset or site label: CD45RA+ positively selected. This receptor has the CDR3 CASTGDPVNTEAFF. The DNA sequence is TGTGCCAGCACCGGGGACCCTGTGAACACTGAAGCTTTCTTT.